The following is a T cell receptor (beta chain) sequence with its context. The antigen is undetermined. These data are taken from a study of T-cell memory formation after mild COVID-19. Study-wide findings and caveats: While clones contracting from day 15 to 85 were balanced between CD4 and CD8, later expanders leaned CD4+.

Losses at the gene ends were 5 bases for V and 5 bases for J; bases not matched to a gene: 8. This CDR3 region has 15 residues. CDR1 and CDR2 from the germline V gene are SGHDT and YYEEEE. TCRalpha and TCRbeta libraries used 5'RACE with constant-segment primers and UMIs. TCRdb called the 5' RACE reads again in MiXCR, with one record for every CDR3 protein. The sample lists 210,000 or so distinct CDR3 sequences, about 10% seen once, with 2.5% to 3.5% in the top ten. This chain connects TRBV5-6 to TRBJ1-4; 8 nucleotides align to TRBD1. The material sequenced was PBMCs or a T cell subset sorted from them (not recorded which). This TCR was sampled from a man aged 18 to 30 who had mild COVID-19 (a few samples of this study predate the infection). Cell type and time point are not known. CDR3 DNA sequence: TGTGCCAGCAGAGAGTACCGGGACAGGAATGAAAAACTGTTTTTT. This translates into CASREYRDRNEKLFF.